The 12 T cell receptor beta chains below all came from one sample that was sequenced in a study of siplizumab effects on memory and regulatory T cells. TCRdb keeps only in-frame clones here, not all; method: immunoSEQ multiplex PCR. The sample carries fewer than 100,000 clones, approximately 95% recorded once. The sample was CD8+ T cells sorted from blood. The receptors stem from a human donor in good health.

This chain connects TRBV5-8 to TRBJ2-7; D possibly matches TRBD1 or TRBD2 (6 bases each). CDR1 is SGHTS, CDR2 YDEGEE, per germline. This CDR3 comprises 12 residues. Trimming removed 10 bases from V and 5 bases from J, with 16 bases in between. This CDR3 is CADGGSVNEQYF. CDR3 bases: TGTGCCGACGGGGGCAGCGTGAACGAGCAGTACTTC.

V gene TRBV7-9 combines with J gene TRBJ2-7, with 11 bases matching TRBD2. Unmatched junction bases numbered 8, after V lost 5 bases and J lost 5 bases. The germline gives CDR1 SEHNR, CDR2 FQNEAQ (reference sequence). CDR3 length: 15 amino acids. The CDR3 coding sequence is TGTGCCAGCAGCCCACAACTAGCGGGAGTTCACGAGCAGTACTTC. Translation gives CASSPQLAGVHEQYF. The entire variable domain, with the rest obtained from reference TRBV7-9 and TRBJ2-7, is as follows: DTGVSQNPRHKITKRGQNVTFRCDPISEHNRLYWYRQTLGQGPEFLTYFQNEAQLEKSRLLSDRFSAERPKGSFSTLEIQRTEQGDSAMYLCASSPQLAGVHEQYFGPGTRLTVT.

V and J are TRBV10-3 and TRBJ2-2, with 8 bases identical to TRBD2. V lost 4 bases and J lost 4; bases outside the gene matches: 8. The CDR3 length is 16 residues. Germline V gene lookup returns CDR1 ENHRY and CDR2 SYGVKD. The CDR3 sequence is CAISAWREEGTGELFF. In DNA form, the CDR3 reads TGTGCCATCAGTGCTTGGCGGGAGGAGGGCACCGGGGAGCTGTTTTTT.

This chain connects TRBV6-1 to TRBJ2-7; TRBD2 aligns across 7 bases. Per the germline V gene, CDR1 is MNHNS and CDR2 is SASEGT. Germline trimming cut 2 bases from V and 2 bases from J; bases unmatched to any gene: 6. The CDR3 has 15 amino acids. The CDR3, as DNA: TGTGCCAGCAGTGAACGGCTAGCGGCTCCCTACGAGCAGTACTTC. This translates into CASSERLAAPYEQYF.

The rearrangement links TRBV19 to TRBJ1-5; D gene unclear. The germline V gene encodes CDR1 LNHDA and CDR2 SQIVND (reference sequence). The CDR3 spans 15 residues. Trimming removed 6 bases at V and 1 base at J, with 13 bases between. CDR3 residues: CASSPGGRSNQPQHF. The CDR3 region has the DNA TGTGCCAGTAGCCCCGGAGGACGGAGCAATCAGCCCCAGCATTTT.

The rearrangement joins TRBV7-8 to TRBJ2-3, with 10 bases aligning to TRBD2. V dropped 5 bases and J dropped 4; count of bases not matched to a gene: 9. Germline loops: CDR1 SGHVS, CDR2 FQNEAQ. This CDR3 contains 16 residues. The CDR3 DNA is TGTGCCAGCAGCCTACTAGCGGGGAGAGGGGCAGATACGCAGTATTTT. As protein: CASSLLAGRGADTQYF.

The chain carries TRBV7-9 and TRBJ2-7, with TRBD1 matching over 8 bases. Germline loops: CDR1 SEHNR, CDR2 FQNEAQ (reference sequence). Trimming at V came to 5 bases and at J to 5 bases, leaving 14 bases not matched to a gene. This CDR3 has 16 residues. The CDR3 region has the DNA TGTGCCAGCAGCCCCCGCACAGGGGGTCTAGTCGACGAGCAGTACTTC. Its translation: CASSPRTGGLVDEQYF.

The chain employs TRBV19 and TRBJ2-1, with 11 bases matching TRBD2. This CDR3 has 15 amino acids. Germline V gives CDR1 LNHDA, CDR2 SQIVND (reference sequence). J lost 9 bases, V lost 3 bases, and 7 bases had no gene match. The CDR3 DNA reads as TGTGCCAGTAGTATGTGGCTAGCGGGAGGTATTGAGCAGTTCTTC. It codes for CASSMWLAGGIEQFF.

This rearrangement joins TRBV2 to TRBJ2-7, with D possibly matching TRBD1 (5 bases). This CDR3 region has 15 residues. CDR1 and CDR2 from the germline V gene are SNHLY and FYNNEI. Between the trimmed V and J ends, which lost 6 bases and 3 bases, there was a span of 18 bases. This CDR3 is CASRTTGESYYEQYF. The CDR3 region has the DNA TGTGCCAGCAGAACAACAGGAGAGAGTTACTACGAGCAGTACTTC. The full variable domain, in which reference TRBV2 and TRBJ2-7 provide the parts outside the CDR3, is EPEVTQTPSHQVTQMGQEVILRCVPISNHLYFYWYRQILGQKVEFLVSFYNNEISEKSEIFDDQFSVERPDGSNFTLKIRSTKLEDSAMYFCASRTTGESYYEQYFGPGTRLTVT.

The sample holds one count of this clone. This chain joins TRBV19 and TRBJ2-1; 11 bases are shared with TRBD2. The CDR3 has 18 amino acids. Trimming removed 2 bases from V and 6 bases from J; junction bases left unmatched: 12. Germline CDR1 is LNHDA and CDR2 is SQIVND (reference sequence). The CDR3 DNA follows: TGTGCCAGTAGTATAAGCTTAGCGGGAGGGCCAGTAGTCAATGAGCAGTTCTTC. Translated, it gives CASSISLAGGPVVNEQFF.

V is TRBV13 and J is TRBJ2-7, with D hard to call. The CDR3 runs to 14 residues. Germline loops: CDR1 PRHDT, CDR2 FYEKMQ (reference sequence). V was shortened by 5 bases and J by 5 bases, with 16 bases between the two germline ends. CDR3 region: CASSVRISGDEQYF. The CDR3 nucleotides read TGTGCCAGCAGCGTCAGGATCTCCGGTGACGAGCAGTACTTC.

The chain links TRBV6-5 to TRBJ2-5, with 9 bases fitting TRBD2. V lost 2 bases and J lost 3; bases outside the gene matches: 7. Per the germline V gene, CDR1 is MNHEY and CDR2 is SVGAGI. This CDR3 comprises 16 residues. CDR3 sequence: CASSYAPSGVEETQYF. Written as DNA, the CDR3 is TGTGCCAGCAGTTACGCCCCTAGCGGGGTTGAAGAGACCCAGTACTTC.